One and the same sample provided the 2 T cell receptor beta chains below, sequenced in a study of cytomegalovirus exposure and HLA in healthy donors (dated by TCRdb to 2015 to 2018). The library was generated by the immunoSEQ multiplex PCR assay. A mixture of 60 forward primers for TCR Vbeta segments and 13 reverse primers for TCR Jbeta segments was used in the multiplex PCR. This is the immuneACCESS table as TCRdb keeps it, with only in-frame sequences that have V and J called. A part of the clones is gone; compared with another copy, unresolved V genes explain less than half, and the rest is unexplained. The sample table records roughly 68,000 clones; 60% to 80% of these occur just once. The ten top clones hold about 5% of the sample. The source material was PBMCs. The receptor set was obtained from a male donor in good health and CMV-seropositive.

V is TRBV19 and J is TRBJ1-6, with D possibly being TRBD1 (5 bases). The CDR3 runs 17 residues. CDR1 and CDR2 from the germline V gene are LNHDA and SQIVND (reference sequence). Trimming removed 6 bases at V and 5 bases at J, with 20 bases between. The DNA of the CDR3 is TGTGCCAGTAGACGGGAGTGGGGGGGAAGGAATAATTCACCCCTCCACTTT. Protein: CASRREWGGRNNSPLHF.

This chain joins TRBV6-5 and TRBJ2-7; 7 positions match TRBD1. The CDR3 consists of 14 residues. V lost 2 bases to trimming and J lost 2 bases; unmatched junction nucleotides: 3. Germline loops: CDR1 MNHEY, CDR2 SVGAGI. In DNA, the CDR3 is TGTGCCAGCAGTTACCAACAGGGGCCCTACGAGCAGTACTTC. This encodes CASSYQQGPYEQYF.